This T cell receptor (beta chain) was captured in a study of cytomegalovirus exposure and HLA in healthy donors (dated by TCRdb to about 2017). For the wider study: According to an earlier analysis of a few hundred of the donors, some 180 million T cells yielded over 100 million unique TCR beta sequences and about 280 Gb of sequence data. The aim of the study was to test whether cataloging public T cell receptors could identify signatures of past pathogen exposure. On average, roughly 240,000 unique TCR beta nucleotide sequences were sequenced per donor among several hundred genotyped donors of the cohort, with roughly 20% of those sequences being non-productive. An early release covering roughly 600 HLA-typed donors comprised approximately 290 gigabases of sequencing data and about 90 million unique TCR sequences. In a later genetic analysis, genome-wide SNP genotypes for 398 of the 666 donors were used, and that subset was treated as a discovery cohort. In the later analysis, no new phenotypic data were used to find candidate immune exposures; instead, reliance was placed on TCR beta sequences and their occurrence across donors. The number of typed donors differed by locus: about 620-630 for A, B, C, DRB1 and DQB1; approximately 520 for DQA1; around 610 for DPA1; and some 450 for DPB1. HLA typing included class I and class II loci at four-digit resolution. In a later analysis, previously published TCR beta repertoires from 666 donors were re-analyzed and high-resolution HLA genotyping was added so that TCR occurrence patterns could be studied. To predict cytomegalovirus infection status, the study combined high-throughput TCR immunosequencing, statistical association of individual TCRs with disease status, and machine learning. Donor age, sex, ethnicity and CMV serostatus were collected together with the repertoire data. The genetic ancestry cluster associated with self-reported Caucasian donors included about 81% of the 300 to 450 genotyped donors. Using immunosequencing, the study profiled T cell repertoires from 640 or so subjects and related those repertoires to cytomegalovirus serostatus. A separate validation cohort of approximately 130 different subjects was used in addition to the roughly 700-subject first cohort. An earlier analysis of about 620 of the donors applied high-throughput TCR beta sequencing to assess whether each TCR beta V gene segment acted as functional or pseudogenic. All discovery cohort repertoires had been generated on a single sequencing platform. Several DR-DQ haplotypes were treated as single units for association and clustering because of strong linkage in the cohort. Overall study results and their limits: Because counts were too low, 15 or so rarely observed V segments, including chromosome 9 orphons, were excluded from the earlier analysis of roughly 580 of the donors. In a later analysis, 15,000 to 20,000 TCR beta sequences were associated with specific HLA alleles at a false discovery rate of 0.05. A later genetic analysis reported fewer N-insertions in productive TCRs among donors in an Asian-associated ancestry cluster than the roughly 620-donor mean. The sequencing pipeline was judged likely to have produced a cluster of highly shared sequence variants as a technical artifact. A few of the identified cytomegalovirus-associated TCR beta chains were confirmed in vitro to be specific for cytomegalovirus antigens. Because the 87-base-pair reads could not distinguish some IMGT-functional V segments, including TRBV6-2 and TRBV6-3, those segments were excluded. HLA typing was unavailable for some donors at each locus, so association tests used only the typed subset. Correlated functional status among segregating V segments might be attributable to linkage disequilibrium, but an unknown experimental factor could not be ruled out. An association between a missense DCLRE1C variant and V-gene and J-gene trimming of TCR beta chains was found in a later genetic analysis and replicated in an independent cohort. In a later analysis, TCR association rates were found to vary across HLA loci, with the most associated TCRs seen for DRB1 alleles and the fewest for HLA-C alleles. In this cohort, only TCR beta chains were sequenced, and detectable features were limited by the absence of alpha or paired-chain data. Strong co-occurrence of HLA alleles, especially DR and DQ, made assigning TCR associations to individual alleles difficult. Roughly uniform sequencing depth across donors was assumed in presence/absence analyses, although this assumption may not hold. A total of fewer than 200 TCR beta chains were listed by the study as associated with cytomegalovirus. Most TCR sequences were observed very rarely across donors, whereas some public TCRs were present in many individuals. A later analysis reported that several top co-occurrence clusters appeared linked to parvovirus B19, influenza, CMV and Epstein-Barr virus. The authors suggested that the approach could potentially be extended to other disease states and immunological phenotypes. A further reported finding was that TCR beta sequences accurately predicted the HLA-A and HLA-B alleles for most subjects in the first cohort. Cytomegalovirus status was reported to be diagnosed by the classifier with high specificity and sensitivity in both the original and validation cohorts. According to a later analysis, most CMV-associated TCR beta chains appeared to be HLA-restricted, and the HLA associations seemed to be driven largely by CMV exposure. In an earlier analysis of 587 of the donors, most TCR beta V segments were observed in productive rearrangements about 90% or about 30% of the time, broadly matching IMGT annotations. In a later analysis, HLA-associated TCR beta chains showed more clonal expansion and lower generation probabilities than non-associated chains that were equally common. For the cohort, immune exposure information was limited to CMV serostatus.

The library was prepared using the immunoSEQ multiplex PCR assay. The multiplex PCR relied on a mix of 60 forward primers for TCR Vbeta segments and 13 reverse primers for TCR Jbeta segments. A multiplex PCR assay on genomic DNA amplified the CDR3 region of rearranged TCR beta genes. The Illumina HiSeq System was used to sequence the amplified TCR beta libraries as 87-base-pair reads. Processing in the source paper ran as follows. A later analysis tallied 70 million to 100 million unique TCR beta chains across the 666 repertoires, and some 10 million of those chains were shared by two or more donors. A nearest-neighbor algorithm error-corrected the raw reads and collapsed the reads into unique sequences, merging closely related sequences to remove PCR and sequencing errors. Alignment of CDR3 sequences to IMGT reference sequences was used to assign V, D and J gene segments. Each retained sequence needed at least a six-nucleotide match to both a V gene segment and a J gene segment. A rearrangement was called productive if the CDR3 had no stop codons and remained in frame with V and J, and every other rearrangement was called non-productive. Following IMGT convention, CDR3 was defined as the stretch from the second conserved V-encoded cysteine up to the conserved J-encoded phenylalanine. The earlier analysis of 500 to 600 of the donors excluded sequences that lacked an unambiguous match to a single V gene segment. An earlier analysis of fewer than 750 of the donors called V segments functional above 56.7% productive rearrangements and segregating when the between-donor standard deviation exceeded 5%. A statistical classification framework was built for diagnosing cytomegalovirus status from the catalog of TCR beta chain sequences. In a later analysis, V and J genes were assigned by comparing TCR nucleotide sequences against IMGT/GENE-DB human TR gene sequences. In a later analysis, CDR3 sequences and most-parsimonious VDJ recombination scenarios were assigned using the TCRdist pipeline. In a later analysis, each TCR beta chain was defined by its CDR3 amino acid sequence together with its V-gene family, and reads without a unique V-gene family were excluded. A later analysis removed nearly 600 highly shared, low-generation-probability nucleotide sequences to deal with suspected cross-contamination and a sequencing artifact. In a later analysis, a clonal expansion index for each public chain was calculated from normalized within-repertoire ranks of inferred template counts. In a later analysis, generation probabilities were computed using a VDJ recombination model fitted to out-of-frame rearrangements, and the results were checked against IGoR. A later analysis scored TCR-TCR, TCR-HLA and TCR-CMV co-occurrence with hypergeometric tests, applying a repertoire-size bias correction to TCR pairs. A later analysis estimated false discovery rates by permuting HLA or CMV assignments 20 times. In a later analysis, co-occurring TCRs were grouped using DBSCAN, and TCRdist sequence similarity was added for clustering within HLA-allele-positive subsets. Repertoires with fewer than 30,000 or more than 120,000 public chains were left out of co-occurrence clustering, as were five repertoires with anomalous nucleotide sharing. TCRdb obtained this table from immuneACCESS and retained in-frame rearrangements with V and J assigned. These tables miss some clones; where compared with another copy, unresolved V genes account for less than half of the shortfall, and the remainder is unexplained. V and J calls and clone size follow that table, whereas D and trimming were derived from the DNA. For this sample there are tens of thousands of clones; 65% to 85% appear just once. Roughly 1.1% of the sample rests with the top ten.

The germline V gene provides CDR1 SGHDN and CDR2 FVKESK. From the cysteine through the phenylalanine, the CDR3 covers 15 amino acids. Only the CDR3 part of the read is kept: 45 bases, read in frame from the first base. Cut back by 1 base and 2 bases, the V and J ends lie 12 bases apart. In total, approximately 610 healthy bone marrow donors made up the cohort. Cohort members were all nominally healthy when sampled, although unrecorded immune exposures were likely present. The donor tested CMV seropositive, placing the donor among the 289 seropositive members of the cohort. A peripheral blood sample was collected from each donor, and TCR beta sequencing was performed on peripheral blood mononuclear cells. Genomic DNA extraction from the blood cell samples was performed with the Qiagen DNeasy Blood Extraction Kit. Details on this clone: Its antigen is still unknown. Base qualities are not provided; no much larger clone lies one nucleotide away.

This clonotype was obtained from a girl aged 2-10 years in good health and CMV-seropositive. Recombination joined TRBV14 with TRBJ2-7; 5 matching bases give a weak D call of TRBD1. Sequenced input: PBMCs. The DNA sequence is as follows: TGTGCCAGCAGCCAAGTATGGGGCGATCCCTACGAGCAGTACTTC. Its translation is CASSQVWGDPYEQYF.